This is a list of T cell receptor beta chains from one sample in a study of blood T cell repertoires in COVID-19. Sequenced by immunoSEQ multiplex PCR; TCRdb stores in-frame clones only, minus some. The sample has roughly 130,000 clones, approximately 86% seen once; the top ten hold approximately 2.2%. Sequenced sample: PBMCs or T cells enriched from blood (not recorded which). These receptors originate from a woman aged 45 to 65 who had recovered from COVID-19. CDR3s include the opening cysteine and the closing phenylalanine or tryptophan. A D gene is named only where the DNA matches it firmly. Part of the rows lack a size; the others show once, few, many or a class for expanded clones.

clone_size,d_call,v_call,j_call,cdr3_nt,cdr3_aa
.,TRBD1,TRBV5-1,TRBJ1-6,TGCGCCAGCAGCATTACACCGGGACAGAATAATTCACCCCTCCACTTT,CASSITPGQNNSPLHF
few,.,TRBV7-7,TRBJ2-7,TGTGCTAGCAGCTCCGGACAAGGGCCCACCTACGAGCAGTACTTC,CASSSGQGPTYEQYF
.,TRBD2,TRBV6-2/TRBV6-3,TRBJ2-5,TGTGCCAGCAGCCCTGGACTAGCGGGGGGGCGGGAGACCCAGTACTTC,CASSPGLAGGRETQYF
.,.,TRBV9,TRBJ2-7,TGTGCCAGCAGCCCCCGTTGGGGGGAGGAACGGCAGCAGTACTTC,CASSPRWGEERQQYF
.,TRBD1,TRBV7-8,TRBJ2-7,TGTGCCAGCAGCGCGGACAGGTTAGAGTACTTC,CASSADRLEYF
.,.,TRBV10-1,TRBJ1-1,TGCGCCAGCAGCGATACCCAGGGGACCACTGAAGCTTTCTTT,CASSDTQGTTEAFF
.,.,TRBV10-1,TRBJ2-5,TGCGCCAGCAGTGAGTCAGGGGAGGAGGAGACCCAGTACTTC,CASSESGEEETQYF
.,TRBD2,TRBV4-2,TRBJ2-1,TGTGCCAGCAGCCAAGATGGTAGCGGGGGACGTTACAATGAGCAGTTCTTC,CASSQDGSGGRYNEQFF
.,.,TRBV11-3,TRBJ1-3,TGTGCCAGCAGCCCTCTGACGTGGAGTCGGGCTGGAAACACCATATATTTT,CASSPLTWSRAGNTIYF
.,.,TRBV3-1/TRBV3-2,TRBJ1-1,TGTGCCAGCGGACGCCAGGGGCTGGCTGAAGCTTTCTTT,CASGRQGLAEAFF
.,.,TRBV18,TRBJ1-3,TGTGCCAGCTCACAAGGACAGTTAAACACCATATATTTT,CASSQGQLNTIYF
.,.,TRBV7-2,TRBJ1-3,TGTGCCAGCAGCTTAGAGGGGCCGCCCCGGAACACCATATATTTT,CASSLEGPPRNTIYF
.,TRBD1,TRBV4-3,TRBJ2-2,TGCGCCAGCAGCCAGAGCAGGGGGTTGAACACCGGGGAGCTGTTTTTT,CASSQSRGLNTGELFF
.,.,TRBV28,TRBJ1-2,TGTGCCAGCAGTTTACAGTTGGGGGGGCATGGCTACACCTTC,CASSLQLGGHGYTF
.,TRBD2,TRBV15,TRBJ2-3,TGTGCCACCAGCCCGGCAAGGGTAGCGGGAAGCACAGATACGCAGTATTTT,CATSPARVAGSTDTQYF
.,.,TRBV30,TRBJ1-2,TGTGCCTGGAGTGGTTCAGGGATCGGCTATGGCTACACCTTC,CAWSGSGIGYGYTF
.,.,TRBV29-1,TRBJ1-1,TGCAGCGTGGAACAGGTACCGAACACTGAAGCTTTCTTT,CSVEQVPNTEAFF
.,TRBD2,TRBV9,TRBJ2-5,TGTGCCAGCAGCGTTAGCGGGGGCGGGGAGACCCAGTACTTC,CASSVSGGGETQYF
.,.,TRBV30,TRBJ1-3,TGTGCCTGGGGGGCAGGCGCCACCATATATTTT,CAWGAGATIYF
.,.,TRBV30,TRBJ1-4,TGTGCCTGGAGTGAATCTTGGGGCCTAACTAATGAAAAACTGTTTTTT,CAWSESWGLTNEKLFF
.,.,TRBV3-1/TRBV3-2,TRBJ1-2,TGTGCCAGCAGCCAAGGCGGCAGGGGACACTATGGCTACACCTTC,CASSQGGRGHYGYTF
.,.,TRBV20-1,TRBJ1-4,TGCAGTGCTAGTGAGACAGCTGATAATGAAAAACTGTTTTTT,CSASETADNEKLFF
few,TRBD2,TRBV5-1,TRBJ2-3,TGCGCCAGCAGCTTGGGTAGTAGCGGGGGAAGAGATACGCAGTATTTT,CASSLGSSGGRDTQYF